This T cell receptor (beta chain) derives from a study of T cell responses to AZD1222 COVID-19 vaccine. TCRdb keeps only in-frame clones here, not all; method: immunoSEQ multiplex PCR. The sample consists of about 120,000 clones, roughly 90% of them appearing once. V was pared by 4 bases and J by 4 bases, with 10 bases of the junction left unmatched. Germline CDR1 is SGHNT and CDR2 is YYREEE (reference sequence). The CDR3 has 15 residues. Study results and limitations: Mostly white British, mostly female donors; authors suggested clonal diversity may be underestimated. Among spike-specific TCRs, nearly half reportedly target unmutated variant regions.

As to this clone: Its specificity is unknown.

The material sequenced was peripheral blood, taken on day 0 of AZD1222 vaccination. The chain links TRBV5-4 to TRBJ1-2; 7 bases agree with TRBD1. The clonotype was recovered from an adult in good health. The CDR3 region is CASSPPGTARYGYTF. DNA of the CDR3: TGTGCCAGCAGCCCCCCCGGGACAGCCCGCTATGGCTACACCTTC. The full variable domain, rest sourced from reference TRBV5-4 and TRBJ1-2, is ETGVTQSPTHLIKTRGQQVTLRCSSQSGHNTVSWYQQALGQGPQFIFQYYREEENGRGNFPPRFSGLQFPNYSSELNVNALELDDSALYLCASSPPGTARYGYTFGSGTRLTVV.